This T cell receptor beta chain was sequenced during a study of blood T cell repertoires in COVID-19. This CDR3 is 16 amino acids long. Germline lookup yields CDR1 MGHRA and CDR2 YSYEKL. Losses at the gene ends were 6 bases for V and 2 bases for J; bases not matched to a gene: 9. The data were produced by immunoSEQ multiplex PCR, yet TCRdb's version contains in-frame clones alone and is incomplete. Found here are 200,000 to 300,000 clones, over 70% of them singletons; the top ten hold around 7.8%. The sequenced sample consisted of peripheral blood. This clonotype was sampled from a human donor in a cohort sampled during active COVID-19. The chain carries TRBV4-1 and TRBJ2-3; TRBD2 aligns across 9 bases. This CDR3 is CASRIAGASVTDTQYF. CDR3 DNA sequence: TGCGCCAGCAGGATAGCGGGAGCATCCGTCACAGATACGCAGTATTTT.